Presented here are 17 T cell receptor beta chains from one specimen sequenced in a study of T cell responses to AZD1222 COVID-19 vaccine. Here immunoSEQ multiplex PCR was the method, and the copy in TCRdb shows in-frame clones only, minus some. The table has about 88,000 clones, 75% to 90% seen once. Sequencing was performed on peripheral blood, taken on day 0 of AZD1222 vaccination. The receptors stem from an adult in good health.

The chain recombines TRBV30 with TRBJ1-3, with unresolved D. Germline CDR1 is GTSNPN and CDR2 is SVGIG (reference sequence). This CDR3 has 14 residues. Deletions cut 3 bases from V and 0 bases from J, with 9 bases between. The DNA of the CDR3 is TGTGCCTGGAGCTGGACCAACTCTGGAAACACCATATATTTT. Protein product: CAWSWTNSGNTIYF.

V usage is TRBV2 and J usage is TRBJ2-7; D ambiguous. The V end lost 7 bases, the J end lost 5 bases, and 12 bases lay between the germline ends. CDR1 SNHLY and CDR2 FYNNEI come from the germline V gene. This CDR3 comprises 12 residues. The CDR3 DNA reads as TGTGCCAGCACCCGGACGCCACACGAGCAGTACTTC. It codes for CASTRTPHEQYF.

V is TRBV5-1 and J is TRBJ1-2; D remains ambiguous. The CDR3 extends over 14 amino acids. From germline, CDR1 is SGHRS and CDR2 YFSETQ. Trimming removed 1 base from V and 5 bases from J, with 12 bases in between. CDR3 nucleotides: TGCGCCAGCAGCTTGATTCCGGGGTCGTATGGCTACACCTTC. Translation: CASSLIPGSYGYTF.

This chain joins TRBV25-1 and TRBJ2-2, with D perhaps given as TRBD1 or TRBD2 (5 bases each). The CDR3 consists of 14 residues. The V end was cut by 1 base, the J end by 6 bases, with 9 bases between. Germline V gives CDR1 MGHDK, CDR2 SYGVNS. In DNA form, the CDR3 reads TGTGCCAGCAGTGAATTCTCGGGGCCCGGGGAGCTGTTTTTT. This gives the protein CASSEFSGPGELFF.

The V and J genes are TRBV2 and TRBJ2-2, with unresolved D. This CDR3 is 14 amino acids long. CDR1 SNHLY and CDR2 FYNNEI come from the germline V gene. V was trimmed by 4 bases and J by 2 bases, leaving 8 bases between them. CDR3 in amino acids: CASSVDFNTGELFF. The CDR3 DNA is TGTGCCAGCAGTGTCGATTTTAACACCGGGGAGCTGTTTTTT.

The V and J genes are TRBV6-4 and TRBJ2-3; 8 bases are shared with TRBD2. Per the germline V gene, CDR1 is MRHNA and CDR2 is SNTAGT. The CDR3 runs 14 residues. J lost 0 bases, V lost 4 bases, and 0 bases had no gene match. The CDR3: CASSASGSTDTQYF. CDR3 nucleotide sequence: TGTGCCAGCAGTGCTAGCGGGAGCACAGATACGCAGTATTTT.

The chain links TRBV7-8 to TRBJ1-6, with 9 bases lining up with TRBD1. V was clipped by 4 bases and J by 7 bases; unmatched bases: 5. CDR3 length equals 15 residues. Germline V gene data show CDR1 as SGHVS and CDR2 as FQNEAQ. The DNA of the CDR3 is TGTGCCAGCAGCTCACAGGGGGCCCGGAATTCACCCCTCCACTTT. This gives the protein CASSSQGARNSPLHF.

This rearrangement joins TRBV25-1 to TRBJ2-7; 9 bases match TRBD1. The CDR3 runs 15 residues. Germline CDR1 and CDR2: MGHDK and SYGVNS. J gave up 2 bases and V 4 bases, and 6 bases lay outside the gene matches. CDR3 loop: CASSGRQGGTYEQYF. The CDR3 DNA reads TGTGCCAGCAGTGGTAGACAGGGGGGGACCTACGAGCAGTACTTC.

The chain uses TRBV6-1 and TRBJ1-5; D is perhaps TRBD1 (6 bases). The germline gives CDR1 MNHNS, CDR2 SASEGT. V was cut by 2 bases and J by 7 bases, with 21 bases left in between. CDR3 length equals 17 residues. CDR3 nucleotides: TGTGCCAGCAGTGAAAGAGGGGGAGGGGTCAGCTTGCAGCCCCAGCATTTT. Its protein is CASSERGGGVSLQPQHF.

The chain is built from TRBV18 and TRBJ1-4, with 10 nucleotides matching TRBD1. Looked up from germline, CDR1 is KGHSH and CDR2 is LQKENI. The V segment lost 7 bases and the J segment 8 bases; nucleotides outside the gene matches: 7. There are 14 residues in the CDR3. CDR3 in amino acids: CASYAGTGDEKLFF. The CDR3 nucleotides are TGTGCCAGCTACGCCGGGACAGGGGACGAAAAACTGTTTTTT.

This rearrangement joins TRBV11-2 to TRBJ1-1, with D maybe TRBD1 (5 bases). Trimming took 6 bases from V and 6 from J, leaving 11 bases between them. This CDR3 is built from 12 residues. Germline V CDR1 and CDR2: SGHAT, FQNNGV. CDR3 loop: CASSWLGAEAFF. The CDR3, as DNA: TGTGCCAGCAGTTGGTTAGGGGCTGAAGCTTTCTTT. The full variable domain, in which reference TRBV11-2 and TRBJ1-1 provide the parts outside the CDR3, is EAGVAQSPRYKIIEKRQSVAFWCNPISGHATLYWYQQILGQGPKLLIQFQNNGVVDDSQLPKDRFSAERLKGVDSTLKIQPAKLEDSAVYLCASSWLGAEAFFGQGTRLTVV.

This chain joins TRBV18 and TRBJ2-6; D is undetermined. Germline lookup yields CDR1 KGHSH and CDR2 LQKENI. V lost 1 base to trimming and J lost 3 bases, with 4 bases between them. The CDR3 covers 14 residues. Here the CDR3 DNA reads TGTGCCAGCTCACCACTTCTTGGGGCCAACGTCCTGACTTTC. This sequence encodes CASSPLLGANVLTF.

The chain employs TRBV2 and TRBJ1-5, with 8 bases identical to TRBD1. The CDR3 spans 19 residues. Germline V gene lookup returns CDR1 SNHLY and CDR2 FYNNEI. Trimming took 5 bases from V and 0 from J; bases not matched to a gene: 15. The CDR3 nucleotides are TGTGCCAGCAGTACTCCGGGACAGGCTCCGGTTCTTAGCAATCAGCCCCAGCATTTT. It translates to CASSTPGQAPVLSNQPQHF. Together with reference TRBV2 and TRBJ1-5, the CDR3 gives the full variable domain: EPEVTQTPSHQVTQMGQEVILRCVPISNHLYFYWYRQILGQKVEFLVSFYNNEISEKSEIFDDQFSVERPDGSNFTLKIRSTKLEDSAMYFCASSTPGQAPVLSNQPQHFGDGTRLSIL.

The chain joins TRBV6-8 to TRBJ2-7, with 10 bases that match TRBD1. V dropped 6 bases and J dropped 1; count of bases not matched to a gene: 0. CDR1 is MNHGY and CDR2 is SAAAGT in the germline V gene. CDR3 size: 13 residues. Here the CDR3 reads CASRGQGSYEQYF. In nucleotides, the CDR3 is TGTGCCAGCAGGGGACAGGGGTCCTACGAGCAGTACTTC.

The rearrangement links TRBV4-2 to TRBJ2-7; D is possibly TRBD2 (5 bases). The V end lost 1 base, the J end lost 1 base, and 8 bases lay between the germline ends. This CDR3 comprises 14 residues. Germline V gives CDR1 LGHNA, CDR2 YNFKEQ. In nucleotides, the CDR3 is TGTGCCAGCAGCCAAGGAACTAGATCCTACGAGCAGTACTTC. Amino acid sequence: CASSQGTRSYEQYF.

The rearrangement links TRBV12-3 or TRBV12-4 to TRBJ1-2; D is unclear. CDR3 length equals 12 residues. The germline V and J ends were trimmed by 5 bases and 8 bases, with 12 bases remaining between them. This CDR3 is CASSVNTEGYTF. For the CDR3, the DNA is TGTGCCAGCAGTGTAAATACAGAGGGCTACACCTTC.

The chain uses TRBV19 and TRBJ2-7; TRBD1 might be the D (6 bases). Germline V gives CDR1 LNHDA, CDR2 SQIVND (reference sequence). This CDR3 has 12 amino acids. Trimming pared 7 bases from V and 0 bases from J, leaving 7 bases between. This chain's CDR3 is CASTGASYEQYF. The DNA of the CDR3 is TGTGCCAGTACAGGGGCCTCCTACGAGCAGTACTTC.